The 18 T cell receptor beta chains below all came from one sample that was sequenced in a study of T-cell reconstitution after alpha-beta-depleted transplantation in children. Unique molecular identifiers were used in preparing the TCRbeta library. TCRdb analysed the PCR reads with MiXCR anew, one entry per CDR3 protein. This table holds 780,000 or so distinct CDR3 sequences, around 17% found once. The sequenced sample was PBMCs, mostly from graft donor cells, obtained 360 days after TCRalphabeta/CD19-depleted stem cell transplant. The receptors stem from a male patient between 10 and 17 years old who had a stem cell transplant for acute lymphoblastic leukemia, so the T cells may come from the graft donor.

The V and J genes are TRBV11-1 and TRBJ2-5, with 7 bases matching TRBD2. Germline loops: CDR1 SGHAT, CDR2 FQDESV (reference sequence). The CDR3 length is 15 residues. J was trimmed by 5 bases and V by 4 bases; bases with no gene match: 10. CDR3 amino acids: CASSSGSLARETQYF. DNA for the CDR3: TGTGCCAGCAGCTCCGGGTCACTAGCGCGGGAGACCCAGTACTTC.

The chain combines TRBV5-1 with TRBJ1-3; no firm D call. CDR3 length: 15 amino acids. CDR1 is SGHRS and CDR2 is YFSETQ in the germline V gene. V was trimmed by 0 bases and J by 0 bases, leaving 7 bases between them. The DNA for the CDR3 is TGCGCCAGCAGCTTGGGGATTCTCTCTGGAAACACCATATATTTT. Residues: CASSLGILSGNTIYF.

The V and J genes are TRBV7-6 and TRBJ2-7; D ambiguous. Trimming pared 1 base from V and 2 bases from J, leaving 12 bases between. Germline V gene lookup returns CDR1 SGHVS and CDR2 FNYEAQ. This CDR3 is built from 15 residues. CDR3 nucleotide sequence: TGTGCCAGCAGCTTAGTCCCAGAGGAGCCCTACGAGCAGTACTTC. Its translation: CASSLVPEEPYEQYF.

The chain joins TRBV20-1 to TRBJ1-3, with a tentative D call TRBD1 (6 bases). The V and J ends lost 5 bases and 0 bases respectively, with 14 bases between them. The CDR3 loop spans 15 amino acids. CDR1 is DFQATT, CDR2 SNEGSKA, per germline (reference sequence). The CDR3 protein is CSAGEDSGSGNTIYF. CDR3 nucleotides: TGCAGTGCTGGGGAGGACAGCGGCTCTGGAAACACCATATATTTT.

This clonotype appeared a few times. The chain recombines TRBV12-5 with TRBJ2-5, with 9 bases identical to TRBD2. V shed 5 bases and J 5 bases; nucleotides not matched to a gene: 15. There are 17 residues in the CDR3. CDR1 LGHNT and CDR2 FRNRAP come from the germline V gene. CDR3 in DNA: TGTGCTAGTGGTCCCGGCCGGCTAGCGGGACACTCTGAGACCCAGTACTTC. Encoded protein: CASGPGRLAGHSETQYF.

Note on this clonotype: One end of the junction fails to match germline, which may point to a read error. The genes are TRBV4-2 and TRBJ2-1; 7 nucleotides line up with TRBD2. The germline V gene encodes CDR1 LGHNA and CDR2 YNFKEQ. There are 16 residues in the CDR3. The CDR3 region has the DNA TGTGCCAGCAGCCAGGGAATTACCGGGACTATGGATGAGCGGTTCTTC. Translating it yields CASSQGITGTMDERFF.

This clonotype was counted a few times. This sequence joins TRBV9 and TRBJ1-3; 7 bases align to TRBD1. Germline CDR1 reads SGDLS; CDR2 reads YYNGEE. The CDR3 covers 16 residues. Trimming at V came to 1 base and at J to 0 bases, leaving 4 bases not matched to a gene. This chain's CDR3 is CASSVRGTDSGNTIYF. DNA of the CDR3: TGTGCCAGCAGCGTACGTGGGACAGACTCTGGAAACACCATATATTTT.

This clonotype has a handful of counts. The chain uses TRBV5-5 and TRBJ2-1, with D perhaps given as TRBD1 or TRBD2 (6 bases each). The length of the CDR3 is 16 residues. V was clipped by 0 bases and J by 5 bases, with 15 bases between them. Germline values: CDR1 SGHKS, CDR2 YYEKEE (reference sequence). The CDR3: CASSLVPRGLNNEQFF. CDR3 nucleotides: TGTGCCAGCAGCTTGGTTCCCAGGGGACTGAACAATGAGCAGTTCTTC.

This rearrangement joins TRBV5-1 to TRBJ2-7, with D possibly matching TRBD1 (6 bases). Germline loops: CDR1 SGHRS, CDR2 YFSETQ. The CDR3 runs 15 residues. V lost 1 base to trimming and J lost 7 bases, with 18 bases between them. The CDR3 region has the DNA TGCGCCAGCAGCTTGAGGTCTCGTACCCAGGGGGAGCAGTACTTC. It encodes CASSLRSRTQGEQYF.

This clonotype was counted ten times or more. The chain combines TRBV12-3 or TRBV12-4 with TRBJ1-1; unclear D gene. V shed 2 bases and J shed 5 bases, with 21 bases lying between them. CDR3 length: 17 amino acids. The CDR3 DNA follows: TGTGCCAGCAGTTTACGGCCCAGAAGTCCTTATGAGACTGAAGCTTTCTTT. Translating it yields CASSLRPRSPYETEAFF.

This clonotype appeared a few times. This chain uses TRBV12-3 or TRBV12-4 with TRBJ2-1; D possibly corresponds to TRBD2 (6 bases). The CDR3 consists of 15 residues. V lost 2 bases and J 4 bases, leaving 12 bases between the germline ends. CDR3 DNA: TGTGCCAGCAGTTTATGGGGGGTTGGGTACAATGAGCAGTTCTTC. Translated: CASSLWGVGYNEQFF.

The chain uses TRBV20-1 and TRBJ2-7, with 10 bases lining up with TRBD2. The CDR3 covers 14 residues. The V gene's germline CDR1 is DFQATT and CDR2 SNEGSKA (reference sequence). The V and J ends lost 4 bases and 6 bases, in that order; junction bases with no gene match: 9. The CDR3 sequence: CSANVLAGVPEQYF. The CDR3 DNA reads TGCAGTGCTAATGTTCTAGCGGGAGTCCCCGAGCAGTACTTC.

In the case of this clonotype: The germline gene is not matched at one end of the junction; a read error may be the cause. CDR3 protein: CACSQGLTSGRLEQFF. CDR3 nucleotide sequence: TGTGCCTGCAGCCAAGGCCTGACTAGCGGGAGATTAGAGCAGTTCTTC. The chain has TRBV3-1 and TRBJ2-1; 12 bases are a match to TRBD2. The CDR3 spans 16 residues. CDR1 LGHDT and CDR2 YNNKEL come from the germline V gene (reference sequence).

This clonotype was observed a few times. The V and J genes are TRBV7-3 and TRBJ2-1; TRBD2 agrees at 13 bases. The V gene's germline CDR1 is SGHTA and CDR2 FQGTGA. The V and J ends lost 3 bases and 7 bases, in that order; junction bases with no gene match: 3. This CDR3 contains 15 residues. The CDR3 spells CASSFKTSGRNEQFF. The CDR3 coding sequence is TGTGCCAGCAGCTTCAAGACTAGCGGGAGGAATGAGCAGTTCTTC.

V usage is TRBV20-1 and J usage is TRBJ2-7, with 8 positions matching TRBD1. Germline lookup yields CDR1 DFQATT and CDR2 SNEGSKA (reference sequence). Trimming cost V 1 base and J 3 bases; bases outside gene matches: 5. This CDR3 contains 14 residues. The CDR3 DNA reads TGCAGTGCTAGAGGGGCAGGGGGCTTCTACGAGCAGTACTTC. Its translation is CSARGAGGFYEQYF.

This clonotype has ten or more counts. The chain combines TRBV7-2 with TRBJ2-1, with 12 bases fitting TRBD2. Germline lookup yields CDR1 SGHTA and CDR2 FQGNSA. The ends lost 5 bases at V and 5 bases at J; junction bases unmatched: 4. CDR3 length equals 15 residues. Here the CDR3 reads CASSPWTSGDNEQFF. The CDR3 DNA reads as TGTGCCAGCAGCCCCTGGACTAGCGGGGACAATGAGCAGTTCTTC.

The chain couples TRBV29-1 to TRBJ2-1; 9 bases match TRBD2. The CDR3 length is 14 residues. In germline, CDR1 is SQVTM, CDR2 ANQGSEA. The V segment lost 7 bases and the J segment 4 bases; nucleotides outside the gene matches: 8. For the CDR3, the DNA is TGCAGCGCCCCTCAGCGGGAGGCTTACAATGAGCAGTTCTTC. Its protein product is CSAPQREAYNEQFF.

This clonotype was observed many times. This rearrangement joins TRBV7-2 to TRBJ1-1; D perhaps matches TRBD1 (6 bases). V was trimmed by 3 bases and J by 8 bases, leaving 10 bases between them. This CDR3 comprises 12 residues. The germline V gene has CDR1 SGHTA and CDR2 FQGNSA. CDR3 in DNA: TGTGCCAGCAGCTTTAGAACAGGGGAAGCTTTCTTT. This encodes CASSFRTGEAFF.